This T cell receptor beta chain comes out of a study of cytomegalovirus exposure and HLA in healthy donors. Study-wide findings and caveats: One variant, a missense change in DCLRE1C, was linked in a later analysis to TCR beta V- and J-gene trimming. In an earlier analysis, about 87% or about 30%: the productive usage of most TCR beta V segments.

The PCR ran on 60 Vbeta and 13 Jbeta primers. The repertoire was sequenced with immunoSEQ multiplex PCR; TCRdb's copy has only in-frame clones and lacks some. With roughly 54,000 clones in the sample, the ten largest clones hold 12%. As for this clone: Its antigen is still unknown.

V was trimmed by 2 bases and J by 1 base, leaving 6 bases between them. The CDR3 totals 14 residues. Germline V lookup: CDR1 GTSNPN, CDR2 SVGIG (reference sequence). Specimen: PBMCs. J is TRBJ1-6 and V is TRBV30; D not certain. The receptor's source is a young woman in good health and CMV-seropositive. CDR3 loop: CAWSRRSYNSPLHF. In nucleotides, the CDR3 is TGTGCCTGGAGTCGCAGATCCTATAATTCACCCCTCCACTTT.